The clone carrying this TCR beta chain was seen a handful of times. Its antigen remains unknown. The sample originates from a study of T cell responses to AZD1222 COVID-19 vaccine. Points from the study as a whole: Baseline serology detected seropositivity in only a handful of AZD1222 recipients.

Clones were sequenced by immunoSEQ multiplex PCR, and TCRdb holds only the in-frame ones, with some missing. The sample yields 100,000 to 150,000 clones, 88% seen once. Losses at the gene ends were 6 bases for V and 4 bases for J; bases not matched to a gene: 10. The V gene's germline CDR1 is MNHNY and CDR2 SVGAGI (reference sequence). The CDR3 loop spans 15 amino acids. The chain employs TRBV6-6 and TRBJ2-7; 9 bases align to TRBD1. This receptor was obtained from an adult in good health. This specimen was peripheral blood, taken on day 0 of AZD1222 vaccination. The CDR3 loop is CASRTDRGGDYEQYF. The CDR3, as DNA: TGTGCCAGCAGAACCGACAGGGGGGGTGATTACGAGCAGTACTTC.